In its sample, the clone carrying this T cell receptor (beta chain) was seen a few times. Its antigen is not identified. The data were produced by immunoSEQ multiplex PCR, yet TCRdb's version contains in-frame clones alone and is incomplete. The sample shows hundreds of thousands of clones, approximately 90% of them seen only once. Germline values: CDR1 WSHSY, CDR2 SAAADI. The CDR3 length is 12 residues. Trimming cost V 2 bases and J 4 bases, with 3 bases left between them. The data are from a study of cytomegalovirus exposure and HLA in healthy donors. Study at large: Per a later analysis, the 666 first-cohort and 120 validation repertoires shared one platform.

Broader study findings: TCR sequences were mostly rare, though some public TCRs occurred in many donors. The authors enumerated over 150 TCR beta chains as linked to cytomegalovirus. It was confirmed in vitro that three of the CMV-associated chains were specific for CMV antigens.

V and J are TRBV10-2 and TRBJ1-5; no reliable D call. The source material was PBMCs. This TCR came from a man aged 18-30 years in good health and CMV-seronegative. Here the CDR3 DNA reads TGCGCCAGCAGTGAGCCTAATCAGCCCCAGCATTTT. Translated, it gives CASSEPNQPQHF.